This TCR beta chain derives from a study of OX40 agonist ivuxolimab in advanced cancers. At the level of the study: Partial responses were achieved by three patients, of whom one had hepatocellular carcinoma and two had cutaneous melanoma.

TCRdb's copy holds only in-frame clones and misses some; the assay was immunoSEQ multiplex PCR. This table has about 64,000 clones, about nine tenths appearing once. The CDR3 has 14 residues. Germline V CDR1 and CDR2: SGHTA, FQGNSA. V was trimmed by 10 bases and J by 7 bases, leaving 23 bases between them. The sequencing used CD4+ or CD8+ T cells sorted from blood, collected in a trial of the OX40 agonist ivuxolimab. The receptor comes from an adult with an advanced solid tumor such as melanoma, head and neck, liver or kidney cancer. The chain employs TRBV7-2 and TRBJ2-7; a possible D gene is TRBD2 (5 bases). This CDR3 is CATASGSSLREQYF. CDR3 nucleotides: TGTGCCACCGCTTCGGGATCGTCCCTTAGAGAGCAGTACTTC.